This T cell receptor beta chain was observed in a study of T cell responses to AZD1222 COVID-19 vaccine (dated by TCRdb to the early 2020s). Concerning the study at large: TCR sequencing covered 230 or so trial participants: 200 to 210 given two doses of AZD1222 and some 25 given two doses of MenACWY control vaccine. Trial participants were enrolled by age into subgroups of 18-55, 56-69 and 70-plus years, and around 150, 28 and 57 TCR-sequenced participants, respectively, were included in these subgroups.

As for this clone: The specificity of this receptor is unknown. The input lacks base qualities; no much larger clone sits a single base away.

Overall study outcomes, separate from this receptor: Conclusions about previously exposed vaccinees are limited because only 6 or 7 AZD1222 recipients were SARS-CoV-2 seropositive at baseline. Reportedly, close to half of the unique spike-specific TCRs recognized epitopes lying outside the regions that are mutated in the B.1.351 and B.1.1.7 variants. Spike-specific TCR breadth and depth rose significantly after two AZD1222 doses compared with day 0 and with MenACWY recipients. Because no day 14 peak-response samples were available, the repertoires could be characterized only after the peak T cell response. Most participants were white British and females outnumbered males, and the authors suggested that clonal diversity may have been underestimated. In the small 56-69-year group, the increase in depth fell short of significance, most likely because of low power. Vaccine-associated CD4 TCRs spanned the whole spike protein, with dominant responses in regions 160-218 and 743-854.

The CDR3 regions of human TCRbeta chains were analyzed by immunosequencing. The published analysis was carried out like this. Repertoire TCRs were checked for matches against a reference library of SARS-CoV-2-specific TCRs that had been generated using the MIRA antigen-specificity platform. Breadth was defined as the fraction of unique TCRs that were SARS-CoV-2-associated, and depth was defined as the fraction of total T cells that were SARS-CoV-2-associated. Using the MIRA data, each spike-specific TCR was assigned both to the spike region to which the TCR was reactive and to a CD4 or CD8 class. Log10-transformed breadth and depth values were compared by one-way ANOVA with Sidak's multiple comparisons tests. Imported from immuneACCESS, the table was reduced by TCRdb to in-frame sequences with V and J called. These copies leave out some clones; in studies compared against another copy, an unresolved V gene accounts for under half, and the cause of the remainder is not known. D and trimming were read from the DNA, whereas the V and J calls and clone size are those reported in that table. The sample profile shows some 110,000 clones; about 82% of them were found once. The biggest ten clones account for about 16% of the sample.

In the paper's terms, the time point label means: about 28 days (+/-7) after the second vaccine dose. AZD1222 recipients given second doses at about 4 weeks or at about 12 weeks were pooled, since spike-specific TCR depth and breadth were not found to differ between the two schedules. The vaccinee samples were drawn from two UK trials, COV001 and COV002, one of which was a single-blind randomized controlled phase 2/3 trial testing AZD1222 (ChAdOx1 nCoV-19) in healthy adults. For TCRbeta chain sequencing, PBMC samples from trial participants were taken at day 0 and at day 28 after the second dose. Germline trimming amounts to 2 bases on V and 0 bases on J, with 14 as the count of junction bases outside the gene matches. From the cysteine up to the phenylalanine, the CDR3 has a length of 20 residues. Only the CDR3 part of the read is kept: 60 bases, read in frame from the first base. Looking up the germline V gene yields CDR1 SGHRS and CDR2 YFSETQ.

The clonotype comes from an adult who received the AZD1222 COVID-19 vaccine. This sample comprised peripheral blood, obtained 28 days after the second AZD1222 dose. The chain is made from TRBV5-1 and TRBJ1-4; 9 bases in the middle match TRBD1. The CDR3 in this case is CASSLRTPGTGLATNEKLFF. DNA sequence: TGCGCCAGCAGCTTAAGGACCCCCGGGACAGGGCTTGCAACTAATGAAAAACTGTTTTTT.